This TCR beta chain derives from a study of OX40 agonist ivuxolimab in advanced cancers. TCRdb keeps only in-frame clones here, not all; method: immunoSEQ multiplex PCR. The sample includes about 98,000 clones, 85% to 95% of them seen just once. CDR1 and CDR2 (germline): MNHNS, SASEGT. The CDR3 loop spans 15 amino acids. Deletions cut 2 bases from V and 4 bases from J, with 9 bases between. This clone was detected once. This clonotype was obtained from an adult with an advanced solid tumor such as melanoma, head and neck, liver or kidney cancer. The chain combines TRBV6-1 with TRBJ2-6; D is undetermined. The sample here was CD4+ or CD8+ T cells sorted from blood, taken in a trial of the OX40 agonist ivuxolimab. The CDR3 region has the DNA TGTGCCAGCAGTGAACGGGCGCTGGGGGCCAACGTCCTGACTTTC. It encodes CASSERALGANVLTF.